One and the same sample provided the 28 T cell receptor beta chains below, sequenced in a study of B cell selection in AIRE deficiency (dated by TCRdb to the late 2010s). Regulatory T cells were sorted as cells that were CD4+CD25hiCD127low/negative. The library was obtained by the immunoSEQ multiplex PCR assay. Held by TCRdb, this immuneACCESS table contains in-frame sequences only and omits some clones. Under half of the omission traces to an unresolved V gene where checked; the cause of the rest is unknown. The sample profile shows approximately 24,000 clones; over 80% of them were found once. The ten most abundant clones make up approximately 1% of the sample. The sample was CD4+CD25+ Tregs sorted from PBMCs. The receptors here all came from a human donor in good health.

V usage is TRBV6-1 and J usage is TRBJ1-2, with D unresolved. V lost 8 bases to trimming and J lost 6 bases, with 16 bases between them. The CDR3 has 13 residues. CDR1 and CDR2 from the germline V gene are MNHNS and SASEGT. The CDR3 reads CASSVDAADGYTF. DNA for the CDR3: TGTGCCAGCTCCGTAGACGCGGCTGATGGCTACACCTTC.

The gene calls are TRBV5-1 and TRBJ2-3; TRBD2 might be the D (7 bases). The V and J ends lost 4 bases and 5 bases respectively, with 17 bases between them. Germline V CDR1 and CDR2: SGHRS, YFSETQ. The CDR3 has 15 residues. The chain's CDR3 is CASSLGGDPGDTQYF. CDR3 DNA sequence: TGCGCCAGCAGCCTAGGGGGGGACCCAGGAGATACGCAGTATTTT. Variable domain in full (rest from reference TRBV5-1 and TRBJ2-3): KAGVTQTPRYLIKTRGQQVTLSCSPISGHRSVSWYQQTPGQGLQFLFEYFSETQRNKGNFPGRFSGRQFSNSRSEMNVSTLELGDSALYLCASSLGGDPGDTQYFGPGTRLTVL.

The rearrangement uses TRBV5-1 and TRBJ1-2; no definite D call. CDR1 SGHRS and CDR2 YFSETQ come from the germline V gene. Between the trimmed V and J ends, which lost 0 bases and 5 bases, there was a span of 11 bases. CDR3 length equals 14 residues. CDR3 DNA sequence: TGCGCCAGCAGCTTGGGGGCTACAGCGTATGGCTACACCTTC. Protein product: CASSLGATAYGYTF.

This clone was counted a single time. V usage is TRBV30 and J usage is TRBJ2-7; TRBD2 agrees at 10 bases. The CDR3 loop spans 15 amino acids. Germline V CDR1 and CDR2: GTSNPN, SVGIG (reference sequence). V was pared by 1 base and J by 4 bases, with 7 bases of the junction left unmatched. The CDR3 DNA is TGTGCCTGGAGTGAAGGGACTAGCGTTTTGTACGAGCAGTACTTC. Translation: CAWSEGTSVLYEQYF.

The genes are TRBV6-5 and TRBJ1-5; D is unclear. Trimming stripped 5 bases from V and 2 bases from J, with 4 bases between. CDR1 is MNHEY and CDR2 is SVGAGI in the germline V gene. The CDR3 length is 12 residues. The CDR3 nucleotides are TGTGCCAGCAGTGGACGCAATCAGCCCCAGCATTTT. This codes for CASSGRNQPQHF.

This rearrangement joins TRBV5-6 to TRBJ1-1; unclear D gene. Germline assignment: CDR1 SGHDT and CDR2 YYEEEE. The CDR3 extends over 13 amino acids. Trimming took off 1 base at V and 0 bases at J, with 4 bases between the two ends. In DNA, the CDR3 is TGTGCCAGCAGCTTGAACATGAACACTGAAGCTTTCTTT. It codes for CASSLNMNTEAFF.

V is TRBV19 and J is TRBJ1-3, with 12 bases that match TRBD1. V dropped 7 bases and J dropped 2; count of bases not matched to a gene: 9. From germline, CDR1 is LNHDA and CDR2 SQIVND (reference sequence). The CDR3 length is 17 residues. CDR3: CASTGTGGPLTGNTIYF. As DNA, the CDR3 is TGTGCCAGTACCGGGACAGGGGGCCCCCTTACTGGAAACACCATATATTTT.

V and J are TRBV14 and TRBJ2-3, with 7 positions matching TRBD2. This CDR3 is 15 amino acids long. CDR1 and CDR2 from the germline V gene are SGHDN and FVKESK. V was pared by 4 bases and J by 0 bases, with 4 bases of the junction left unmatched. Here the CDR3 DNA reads TGTGCCAGCAGCCTCCAACTAGCGAGCACAGATACGCAGTATTTT. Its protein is CASSLQLASTDTQYF.

The CDR3 coding sequence is TGTGCCAGCAGTTACTCGGCGGTTACCTACGAGCAGTACTTC. Translating it yields CASSYSAVTYEQYF. The V gene is TRBV6-5, the J gene TRBJ2-7, with D hard to call. Germline lookup yields CDR1 MNHEY and CDR2 SVGAGI. With 0 bases removed from V and 2 bases from J, the gap between germline ends came to 8 bases. There are 14 residues in the CDR3.

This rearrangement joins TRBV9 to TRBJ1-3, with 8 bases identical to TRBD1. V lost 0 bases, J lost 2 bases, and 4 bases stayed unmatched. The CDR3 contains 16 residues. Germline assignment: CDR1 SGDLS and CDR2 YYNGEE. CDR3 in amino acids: CASSVGQGAAGNTIYF. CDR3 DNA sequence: TGTGCCAGCAGCGTAGGGCAGGGGGCCGCTGGAAACACCATATATTTT.

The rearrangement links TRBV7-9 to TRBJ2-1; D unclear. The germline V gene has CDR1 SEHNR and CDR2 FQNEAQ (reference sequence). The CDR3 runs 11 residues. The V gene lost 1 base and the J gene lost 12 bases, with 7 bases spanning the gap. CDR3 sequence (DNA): TGTGCCAGCAGCTTAGTGGACCTGCAGTTCTTC. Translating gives CASSLVDLQFF.

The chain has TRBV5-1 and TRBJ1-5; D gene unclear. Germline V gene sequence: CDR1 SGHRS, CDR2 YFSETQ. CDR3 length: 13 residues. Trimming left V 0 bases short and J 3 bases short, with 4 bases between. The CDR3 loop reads CASSLAPNQPQHF. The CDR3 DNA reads TGCGCCAGCAGCTTGGCCCCCAATCAGCCCCAGCATTTT. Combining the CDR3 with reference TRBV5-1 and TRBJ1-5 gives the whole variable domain KAGVTQTPRYLIKTRGQQVTLSCSPISGHRSVSWYQQTPGQGLQFLFEYFSETQRNKGNFPGRFSGRQFSNSRSEMNVSTLELGDSALYLCASSLAPNQPQHFGDGTRLSIL.

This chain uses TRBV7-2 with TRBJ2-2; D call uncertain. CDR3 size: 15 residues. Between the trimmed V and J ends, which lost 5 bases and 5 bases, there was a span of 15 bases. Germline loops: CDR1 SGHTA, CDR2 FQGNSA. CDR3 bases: TGTGCCAGCAGCCGCGTTATTGTCTCGACCGGGGAGCTGTTTTTT. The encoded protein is CASSRVIVSTGELFF. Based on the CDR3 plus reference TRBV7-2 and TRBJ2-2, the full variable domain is GAGVSQSPSNKVTEKGKDVELRCDPISGHTALYWYRQSLGQGLEFLIYFQGNSAPDKSGLPSDRFSAERTGGSVSTLTIQRTQQEDSAVYLCASSRVIVSTGELFFGEGSRLTVL.

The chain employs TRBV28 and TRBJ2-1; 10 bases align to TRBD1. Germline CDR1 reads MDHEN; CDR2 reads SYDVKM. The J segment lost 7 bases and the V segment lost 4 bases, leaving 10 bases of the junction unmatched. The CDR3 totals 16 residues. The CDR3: CASSYLGTGDENEQFF. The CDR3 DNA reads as TGTGCCAGCAGTTATCTGGGGACAGGGGATGAGAATGAGCAGTTCTTC.

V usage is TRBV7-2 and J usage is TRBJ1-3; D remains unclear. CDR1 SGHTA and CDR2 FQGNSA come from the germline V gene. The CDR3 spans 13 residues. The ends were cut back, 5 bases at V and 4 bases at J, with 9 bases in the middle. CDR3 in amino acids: CASSRGPGNTIYF. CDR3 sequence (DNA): TGTGCCAGCAGCCGCGGACCCGGAAACACCATATATTTT. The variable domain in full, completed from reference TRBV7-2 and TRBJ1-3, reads GAGVSQSPSNKVTEKGKDVELRCDPISGHTALYWYRQSLGQGLEFLIYFQGNSAPDKSGLPSDRFSAERTGGSVSTLTIQRTQQEDSAVYLCASSRGPGNTIYFGEGSWLTVV.

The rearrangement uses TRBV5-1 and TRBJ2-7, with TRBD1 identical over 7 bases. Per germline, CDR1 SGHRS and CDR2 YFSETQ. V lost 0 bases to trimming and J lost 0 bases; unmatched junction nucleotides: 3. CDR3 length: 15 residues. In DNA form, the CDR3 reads TGCGCCAGCAGCTTGGGACCAGGGGGCTCCTACGAGCAGTACTTC. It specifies CASSLGPGGSYEQYF.

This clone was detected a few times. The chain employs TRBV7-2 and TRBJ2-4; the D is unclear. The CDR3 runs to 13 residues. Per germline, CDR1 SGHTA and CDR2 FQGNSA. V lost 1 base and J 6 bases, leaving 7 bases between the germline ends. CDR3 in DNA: TGTGCCAGCAGCTTAGGCGGACCAAACATTCAGTACTTC. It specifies CASSLGGPNIQYF.

The chain's CDR3 is CASGLVLSSHTGELFF. Written as DNA, the CDR3 is TGTGCTAGTGGTTTGGTACTGTCCTCACACACCGGGGAGCTGTTTTTT. This chain uses TRBV12-5 with TRBJ2-2; no reliable D call. CDR3 length equals 16 residues. Per germline, CDR1 LGHNT and CDR2 FRNRAP. V gave up 0 bases and J gave up 3 bases, with 11 bases separating them.

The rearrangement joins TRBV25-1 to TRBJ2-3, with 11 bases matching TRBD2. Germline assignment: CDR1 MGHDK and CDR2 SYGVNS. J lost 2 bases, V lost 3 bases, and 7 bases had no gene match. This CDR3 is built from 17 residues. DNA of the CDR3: TGTGCCAGCAGTGACTCCGGACTAGCGGGTCTCACAGATACGCAGTATTTT. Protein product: CASSDSGLAGLTDTQYF.

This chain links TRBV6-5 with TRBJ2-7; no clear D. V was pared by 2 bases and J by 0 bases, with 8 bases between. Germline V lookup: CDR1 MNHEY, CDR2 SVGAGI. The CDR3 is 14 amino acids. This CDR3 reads CASSYGRNSYEQYF. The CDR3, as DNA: TGTGCCAGCAGTTACGGACGGAACTCCTACGAGCAGTACTTC.

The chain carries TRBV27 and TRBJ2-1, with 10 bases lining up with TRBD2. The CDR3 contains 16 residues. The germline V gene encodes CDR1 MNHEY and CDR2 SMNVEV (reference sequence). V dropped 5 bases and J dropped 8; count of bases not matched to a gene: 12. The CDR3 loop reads CASSPRGAGGPDEQFF. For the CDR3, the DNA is TGTGCCAGCAGTCCCCGGGGAGCGGGGGGGCCGGATGAGCAGTTCTTC.

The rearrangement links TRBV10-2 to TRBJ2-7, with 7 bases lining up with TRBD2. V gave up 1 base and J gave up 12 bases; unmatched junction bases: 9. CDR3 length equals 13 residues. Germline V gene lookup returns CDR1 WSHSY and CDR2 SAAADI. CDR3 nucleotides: TGCGCCAGCAGTGAGTTCGGAGGGACTATGGGGTACTTC. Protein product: CASSEFGGTMGYF.

For the CDR3, the DNA is TGCGCCAGCAGCCCCGGGACGGGCGCCTACAATGAGCAGTTCTTC. Protein sequence: CASSPGTGAYNEQFF. The chain employs TRBV5-1 and TRBJ2-1; D might be TRBD1 or TRBD2, each matching 5 bases. The CDR3 has 15 residues. Germline V lookup: CDR1 SGHRS, CDR2 YFSETQ. V lost 4 bases and J 2 bases, leaving 13 bases between the germline ends.

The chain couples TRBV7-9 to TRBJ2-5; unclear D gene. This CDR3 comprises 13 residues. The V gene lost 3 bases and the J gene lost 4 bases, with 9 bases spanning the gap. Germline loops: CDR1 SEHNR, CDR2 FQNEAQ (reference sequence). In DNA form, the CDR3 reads TGTGCCAGCAGCTTTTTCTTGGGAGAGACCCAGTACTTC. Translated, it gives CASSFFLGETQYF.

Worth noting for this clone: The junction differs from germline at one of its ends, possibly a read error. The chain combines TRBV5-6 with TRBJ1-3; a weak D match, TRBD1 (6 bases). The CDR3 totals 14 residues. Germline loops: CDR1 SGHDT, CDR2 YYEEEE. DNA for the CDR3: TGTGCCAGCAGGTTGGGACACTCTGGAAACACCATATATTTT. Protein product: CASRLGHSGNTIYF.

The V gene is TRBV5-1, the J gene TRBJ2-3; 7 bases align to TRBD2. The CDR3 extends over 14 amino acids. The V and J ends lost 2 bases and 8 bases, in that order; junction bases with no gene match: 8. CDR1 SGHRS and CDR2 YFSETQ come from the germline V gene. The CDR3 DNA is TGCGCCAGCAGCTTAGCGGGGCAGGCAGGTACGCAGTATTTT. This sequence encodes CASSLAGQAGTQYF.

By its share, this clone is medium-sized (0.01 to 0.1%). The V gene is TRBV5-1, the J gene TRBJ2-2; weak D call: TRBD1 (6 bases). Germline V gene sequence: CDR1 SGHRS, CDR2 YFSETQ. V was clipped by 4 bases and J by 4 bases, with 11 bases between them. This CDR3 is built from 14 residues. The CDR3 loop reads CASSPGGSTGELFF. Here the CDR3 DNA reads TGCGCCAGCAGCCCTGGGGGCAGCACCGGGGAGCTGTTTTTT.

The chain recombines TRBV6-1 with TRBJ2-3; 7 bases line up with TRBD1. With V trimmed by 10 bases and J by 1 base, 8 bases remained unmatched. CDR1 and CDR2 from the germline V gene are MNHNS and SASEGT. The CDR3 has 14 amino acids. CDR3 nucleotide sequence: TGTGCCACGCGTCCCGGGACAGGCACAGATACGCAGTATTTT. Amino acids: CATRPGTGTDTQYF.